The entry below gives a single T cell receptor (beta chain) sequence along with its context. What it binds is not known. From germline, CDR1 is SGHRS and CDR2 YFSETQ. This CDR3 contains 15 residues. Trimming took off 5 bases at V and 0 bases at J, with 13 bases between the two ends. 60 Vbeta and 13 Jbeta primers were used in PCR. Clones were read by immunoSEQ multiplex PCR, and TCRdb kept only the in-frame ones, dropping some. The sample lists over 150,000 clones; almost 85% were seen once. These data come from a study of cytomegalovirus exposure and HLA in healthy donors. Findings of the study overall: Data from an earlier analysis indicated that most TCR beta V segments were productive either about 87% or about 30% of the time.

The TCR comes from a girl aged 5-17 years in good health and CMV-seropositive. This chain connects TRBV5-1 to TRBJ2-3; TRBD2 is a possible D gene (6 bases). Specimen: PBMCs. The CDR3 reads CASRLGTVSTDTQYF. CDR3 bases: TGCGCCAGCAGACTCGGGACTGTGAGCACAGATACGCAGTATTTT.